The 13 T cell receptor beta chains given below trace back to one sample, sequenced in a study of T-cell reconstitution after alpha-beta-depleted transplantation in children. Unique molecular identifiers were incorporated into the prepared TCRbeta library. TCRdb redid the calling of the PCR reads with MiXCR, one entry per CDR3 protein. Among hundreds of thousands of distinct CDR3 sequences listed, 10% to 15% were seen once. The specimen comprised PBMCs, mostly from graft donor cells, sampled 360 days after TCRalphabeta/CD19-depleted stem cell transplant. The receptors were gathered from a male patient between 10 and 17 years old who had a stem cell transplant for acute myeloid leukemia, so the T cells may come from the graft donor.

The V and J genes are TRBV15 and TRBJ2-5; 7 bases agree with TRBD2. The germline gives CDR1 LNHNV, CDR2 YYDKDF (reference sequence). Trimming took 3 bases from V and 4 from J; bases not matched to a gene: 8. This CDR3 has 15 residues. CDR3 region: CATSSILAPGETQYF. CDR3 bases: TGTGCCACCAGCAGTATACTAGCGCCCGGAGAGACCCAGTACTTC.

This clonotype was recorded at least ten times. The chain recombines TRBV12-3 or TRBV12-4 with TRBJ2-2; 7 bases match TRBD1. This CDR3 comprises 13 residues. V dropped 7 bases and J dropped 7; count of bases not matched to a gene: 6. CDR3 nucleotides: TGTGCCAGCAATCCCAGGGGGAACGGGGAGCTGTTTTTT. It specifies CASNPRGNGELFF.

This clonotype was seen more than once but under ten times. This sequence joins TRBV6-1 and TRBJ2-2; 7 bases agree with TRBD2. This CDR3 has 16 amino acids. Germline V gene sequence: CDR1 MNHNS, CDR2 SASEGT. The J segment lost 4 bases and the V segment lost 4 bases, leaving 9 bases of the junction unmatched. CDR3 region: CASSAPRGRATGELFF. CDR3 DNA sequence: TGTGCCAGCAGTGCCCCCCGGGGGAGGGCCACCGGGGAGCTGTTTTTT.

CDR3 sequence: CASSSPSKLAWVYNEQFF. For the CDR3, the DNA is TGTGCCAGCAGTTCCCCGTCTAAACTAGCGTGGGTCTACAATGAGCAGTTCTTC. The V and J genes are TRBV6-2 or TRBV6-3 and TRBJ2-1; 7 bases are shared with TRBD2. Germline values: CDR1 MNHEY, CDR2 SVGEGT. This CDR3 contains 18 residues. Germline trimming cut 4 bases from V and 3 bases from J; bases unmatched to any gene: 15.

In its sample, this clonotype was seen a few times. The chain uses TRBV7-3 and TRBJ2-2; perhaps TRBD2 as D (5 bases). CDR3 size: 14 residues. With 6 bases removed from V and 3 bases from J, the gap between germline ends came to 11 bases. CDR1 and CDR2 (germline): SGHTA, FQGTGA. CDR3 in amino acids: CASRLSGYTGELFF. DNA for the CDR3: TGTGCCAGCAGATTATCGGGGTACACCGGGGAGCTGTTTTTT.

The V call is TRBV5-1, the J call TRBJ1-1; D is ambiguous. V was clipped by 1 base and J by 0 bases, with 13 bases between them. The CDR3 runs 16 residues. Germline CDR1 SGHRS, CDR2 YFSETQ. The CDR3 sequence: CASSLNTRPMNTEAFF. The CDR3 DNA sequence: TGCGCCAGCAGCTTGAATACGCGGCCCATGAACACTGAAGCTTTCTTT.

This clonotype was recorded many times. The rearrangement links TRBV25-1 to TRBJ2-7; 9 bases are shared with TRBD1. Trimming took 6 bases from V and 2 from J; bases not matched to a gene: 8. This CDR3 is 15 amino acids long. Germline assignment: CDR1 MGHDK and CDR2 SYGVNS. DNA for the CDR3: TGTGCCAGCAGATACGGGACAGGGACCCCCTACGAGCAGTACTTC. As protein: CASRYGTGTPYEQYF.

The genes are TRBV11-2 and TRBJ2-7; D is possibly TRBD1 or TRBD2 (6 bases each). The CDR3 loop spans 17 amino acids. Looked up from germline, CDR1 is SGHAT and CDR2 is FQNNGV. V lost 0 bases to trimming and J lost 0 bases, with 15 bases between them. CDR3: CASSLDSGGFFSYEQYF. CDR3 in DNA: TGTGCCAGCAGCTTAGATTCCGGGGGCTTTTTCTCCTACGAGCAGTACTTC.

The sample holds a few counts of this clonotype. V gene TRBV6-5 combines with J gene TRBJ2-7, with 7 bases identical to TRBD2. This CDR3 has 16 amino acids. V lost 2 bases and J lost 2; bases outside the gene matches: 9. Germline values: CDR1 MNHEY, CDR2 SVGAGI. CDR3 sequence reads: CASSYPISGLTYEQYF. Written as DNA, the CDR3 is TGTGCCAGCAGTTACCCGATTAGCGGGTTGACCTACGAGCAGTACTTC.

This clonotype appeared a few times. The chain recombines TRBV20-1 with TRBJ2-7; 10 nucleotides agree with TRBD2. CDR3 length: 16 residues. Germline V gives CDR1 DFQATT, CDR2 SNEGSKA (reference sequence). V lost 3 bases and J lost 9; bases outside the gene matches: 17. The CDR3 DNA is TGCAGTGCTAGTAGGGCTAGCGGGGGACCCACCCTGGGGCAGTACTTC. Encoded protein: CSASRASGGPTLGQYF.

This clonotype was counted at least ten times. The chain's CDR3 is CASSLGDRKEWANEKLFF. Here the CDR3 DNA reads TGTGCCAGCAGTTTAGGTGACAGGAAGGAGTGGGCTAATGAAAAACTGTTTTTT. The chain joins TRBV28 to TRBJ1-4; a weak D match, TRBD1 (6 bases). The CDR3 totals 18 residues. Germline-derived CDR1 and CDR2 are MDHEN and SYDVKM. Between the trimmed V and J ends, which lost 2 bases and 3 bases, there was a span of 19 bases.

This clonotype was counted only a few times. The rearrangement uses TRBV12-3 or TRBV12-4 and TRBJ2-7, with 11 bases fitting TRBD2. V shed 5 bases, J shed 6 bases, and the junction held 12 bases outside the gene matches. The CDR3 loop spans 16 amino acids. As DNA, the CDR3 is TGTGCCAGCAGTCCCATAGCGGGAGGGCCGGCCCCCGAGCAGTACTTC. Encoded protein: CASSPIAGGPAPEQYF.

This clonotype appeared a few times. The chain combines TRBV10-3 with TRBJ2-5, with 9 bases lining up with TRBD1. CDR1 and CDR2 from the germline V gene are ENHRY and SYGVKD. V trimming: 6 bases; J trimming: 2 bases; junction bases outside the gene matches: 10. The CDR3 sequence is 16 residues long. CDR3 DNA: TGTGCCATCAGCCCAGTGGAAGGACAGGGGCAAGAGACCCAGTACTTC. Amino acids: CAISPVEGQGQETQYF.